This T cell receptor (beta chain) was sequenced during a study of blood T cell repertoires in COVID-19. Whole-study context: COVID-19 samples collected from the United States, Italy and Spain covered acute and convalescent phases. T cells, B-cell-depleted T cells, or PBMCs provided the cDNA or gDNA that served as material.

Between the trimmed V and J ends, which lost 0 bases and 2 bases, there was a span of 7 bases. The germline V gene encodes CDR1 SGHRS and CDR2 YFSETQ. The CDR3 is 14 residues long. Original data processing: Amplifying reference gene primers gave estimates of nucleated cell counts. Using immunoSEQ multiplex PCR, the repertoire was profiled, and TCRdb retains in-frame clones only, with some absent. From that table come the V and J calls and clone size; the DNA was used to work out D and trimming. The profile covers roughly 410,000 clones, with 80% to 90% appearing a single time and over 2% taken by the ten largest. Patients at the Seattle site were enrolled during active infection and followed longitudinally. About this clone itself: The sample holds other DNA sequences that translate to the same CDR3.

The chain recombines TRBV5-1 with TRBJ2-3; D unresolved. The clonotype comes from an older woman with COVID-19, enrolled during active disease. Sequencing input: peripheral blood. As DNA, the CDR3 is TGCGCCAGCAGCTTGGGACTGGACACAGATACGCAGTATTTT. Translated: CASSLGLDTDTQYF.